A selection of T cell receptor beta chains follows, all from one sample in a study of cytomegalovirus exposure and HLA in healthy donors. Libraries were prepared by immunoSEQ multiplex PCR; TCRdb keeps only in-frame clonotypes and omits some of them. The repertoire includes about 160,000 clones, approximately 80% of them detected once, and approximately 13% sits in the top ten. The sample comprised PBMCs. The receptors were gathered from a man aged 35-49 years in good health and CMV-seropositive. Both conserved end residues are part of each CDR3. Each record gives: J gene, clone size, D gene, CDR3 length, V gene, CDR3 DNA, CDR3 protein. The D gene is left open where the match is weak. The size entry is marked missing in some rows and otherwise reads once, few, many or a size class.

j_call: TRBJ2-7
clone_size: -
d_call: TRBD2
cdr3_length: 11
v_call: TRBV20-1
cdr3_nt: TGCAGTCAAGGGGACTACTACGAGCAGTACTTC
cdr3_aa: CSQGDYYEQYF

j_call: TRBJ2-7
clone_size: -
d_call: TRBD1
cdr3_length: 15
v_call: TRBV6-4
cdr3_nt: TGTGCCAGCAGTGAGGCCGGGACAGAGAGCTACGAGCAGTACTTC
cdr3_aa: CASSEAGTESYEQYF

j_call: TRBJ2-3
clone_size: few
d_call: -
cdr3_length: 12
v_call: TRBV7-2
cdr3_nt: TGTGCCAGCAGCTCTTCCACAGATACGCAGTATTTT
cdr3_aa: CASSSSTDTQYF

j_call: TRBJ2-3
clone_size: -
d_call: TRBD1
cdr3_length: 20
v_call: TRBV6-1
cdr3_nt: TGTGCCAGCAGTCAAGGTGGCTACAACTACAGGGGGGTCGGCACAGATACGCAGTATTTT
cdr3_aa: CASSQGGYNYRGVGTDTQYF

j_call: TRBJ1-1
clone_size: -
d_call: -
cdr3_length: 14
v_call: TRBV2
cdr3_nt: TGTGCCAGCTGCCCCGGGTCTACAAACACTGAAGCTTTCTTT
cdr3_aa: CASCPGSTNTEAFF

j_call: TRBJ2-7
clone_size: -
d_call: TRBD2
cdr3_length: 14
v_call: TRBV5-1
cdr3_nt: TGCGCCAGCAGCGTTAGCGGGAGCCCCTACGAGCAGTACTTC
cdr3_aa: CASSVSGSPYEQYF

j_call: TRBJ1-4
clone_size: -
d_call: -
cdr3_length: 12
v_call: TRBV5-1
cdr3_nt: TGCGCCAGCAGCTTGGACGACAGAAAACTGTTTTTT
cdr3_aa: CASSLDDRKLFF

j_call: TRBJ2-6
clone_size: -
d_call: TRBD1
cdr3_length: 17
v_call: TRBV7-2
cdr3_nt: TGTGCCAGCAGCCCCCACCGACAGGGGACTGGGGCCAACGTCCTGACTTTC
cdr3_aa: CASSPHRQGTGANVLTF

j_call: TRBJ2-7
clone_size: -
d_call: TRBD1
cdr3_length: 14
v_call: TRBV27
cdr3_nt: TGTGCCAGCAGTTTTGGGACAGGGACCTACGAGCAGTACTTC
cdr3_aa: CASSFGTGTYEQYF

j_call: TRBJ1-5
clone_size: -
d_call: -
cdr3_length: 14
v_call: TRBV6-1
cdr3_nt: TGTGCCAGCAGTACTCGGGGGTCCCAGCAGCCCCAGCATTTT
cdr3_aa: CASSTRGSQQPQHF

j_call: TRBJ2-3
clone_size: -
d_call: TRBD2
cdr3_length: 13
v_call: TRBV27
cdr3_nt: TGTGCCAGCGGGGGGAGGGCCCCAGATACGCAGTATTTT
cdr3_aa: CASGGRAPDTQYF

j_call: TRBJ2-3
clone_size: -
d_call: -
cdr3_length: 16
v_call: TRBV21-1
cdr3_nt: TGTGCCAGCAGCACCATAAAAGAGGGTAACACAGATACGCAGTATTTT
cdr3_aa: CASSTIKEGNTDTQYF

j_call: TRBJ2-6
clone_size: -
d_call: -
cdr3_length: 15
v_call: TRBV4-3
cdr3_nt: TGCGCCAGCACCCGAGAGATCTCTGGGGCCAACGGCCTGACTTTC
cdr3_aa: CASTREISGANGLTF

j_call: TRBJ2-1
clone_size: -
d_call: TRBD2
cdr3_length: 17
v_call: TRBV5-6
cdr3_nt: TGTGCCAGCAGCTTGCTACTAGCGGGAGGGCCTGGCAATGAGCAGTTCTTC
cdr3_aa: CASSLLLAGGPGNEQFF

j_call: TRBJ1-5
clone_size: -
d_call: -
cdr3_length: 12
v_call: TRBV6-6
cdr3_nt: TGTGCCAGCAGGCGACAGGATCAGCCCCAGCATTTT
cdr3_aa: CASRRQDQPQHF

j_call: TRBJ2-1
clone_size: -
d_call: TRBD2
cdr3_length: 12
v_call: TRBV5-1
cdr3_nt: TGCGCCAGCAGCCTCGGGGGGGGTGAGCAGTTCTTC
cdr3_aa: CASSLGGGEQFF

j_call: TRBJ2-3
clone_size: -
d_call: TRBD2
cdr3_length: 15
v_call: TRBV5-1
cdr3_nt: TGCGCCAGCAGCTTGGGACTAGCGGGAGGGGATACGCAGTATTTT
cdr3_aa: CASSLGLAGGDTQYF

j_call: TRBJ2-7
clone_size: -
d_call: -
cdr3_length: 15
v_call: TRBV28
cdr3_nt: TGTGCCAGCACCCCTTCCCCCACAGGGACATACGAGCAGTACTTC
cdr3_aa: CASTPSPTGTYEQYF

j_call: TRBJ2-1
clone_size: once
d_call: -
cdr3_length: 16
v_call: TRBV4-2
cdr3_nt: TGTGCCAGCAGCCAAGTCCAACTGACAGGCGACAATGAGCAGTTCTTC
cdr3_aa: CASSQVQLTGDNEQFF

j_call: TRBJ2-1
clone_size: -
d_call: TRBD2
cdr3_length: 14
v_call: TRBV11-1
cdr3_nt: TGTGCCAGCAGCTACCTAGCGGGAGATGATGAGCAGTTCTTC
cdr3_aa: CASSYLAGDDEQFF

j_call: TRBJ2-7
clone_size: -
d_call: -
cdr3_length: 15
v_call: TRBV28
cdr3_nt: TGTGCCAGCAGTCCCCACTCGGGACGGGAGTACGAGCAGTACTTC
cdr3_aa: CASSPHSGREYEQYF

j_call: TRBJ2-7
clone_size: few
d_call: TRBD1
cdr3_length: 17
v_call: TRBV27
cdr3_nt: TGTGCCAGCAGTTTAAAATTTGTAGGGACAGGGGGCTACGAGCAGTACTTC
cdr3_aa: CASSLKFVGTGGYEQYF

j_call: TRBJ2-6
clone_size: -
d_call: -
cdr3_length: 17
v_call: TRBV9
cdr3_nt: TGTGCCAGCAGCGCAAGAGGACTCCCCTCCGGGGCCAACGTCCTGACTTTC
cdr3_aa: CASSARGLPSGANVLTF

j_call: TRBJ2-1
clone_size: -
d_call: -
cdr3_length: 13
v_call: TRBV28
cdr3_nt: TGTGCCAGCAGTCTCCAGAGGGTGTATGAGCAGTTCTTC
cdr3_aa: CASSLQRVYEQFF

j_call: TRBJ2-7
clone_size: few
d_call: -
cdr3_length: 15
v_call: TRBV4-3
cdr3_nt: TGCGCCAGCAGCCAAGACAGGGCGCAAGGGTTCGAGCAGTACTTC
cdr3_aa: CASSQDRAQGFEQYF

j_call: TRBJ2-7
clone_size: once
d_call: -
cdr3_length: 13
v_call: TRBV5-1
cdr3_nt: TGCGCCAGCAGCTTGGCTTCCGTCTACGAGCAGTACTTC
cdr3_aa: CASSLASVYEQYF

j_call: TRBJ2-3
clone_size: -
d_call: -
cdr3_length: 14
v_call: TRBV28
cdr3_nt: TGTGCCAGCAGTTACCTGCCGAGATGGGATACGCAGTATTTT
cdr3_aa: CASSYLPRWDTQYF

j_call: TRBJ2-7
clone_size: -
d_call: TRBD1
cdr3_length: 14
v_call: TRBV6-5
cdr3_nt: TGTGCCAGCAGCACTGACAGGGGGCTCGGCGAGCAGTACTTC
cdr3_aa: CASSTDRGLGEQYF

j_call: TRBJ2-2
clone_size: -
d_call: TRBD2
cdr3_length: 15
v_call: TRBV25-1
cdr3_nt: TGTGCCAGCAGTGAATCTGGTAGCGGGACCGGGGAGCTGTTTTTT
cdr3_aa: CASSESGSGTGELFF

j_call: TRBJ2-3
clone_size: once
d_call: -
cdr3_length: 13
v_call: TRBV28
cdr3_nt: TGTGCCAGCAGTTTGGCCGGAGGGACCCCGCAGTATTTT
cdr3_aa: CASSLAGGTPQYF

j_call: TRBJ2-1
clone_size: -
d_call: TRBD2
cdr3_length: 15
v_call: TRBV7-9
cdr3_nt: TGTGCCAGCAGCCCCAGCGGGAGGGCCTGGGGTGAGCAGTTCTTC
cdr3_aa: CASSPSGRAWGEQFF

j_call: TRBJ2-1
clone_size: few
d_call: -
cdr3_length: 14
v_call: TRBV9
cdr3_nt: TGTGCCAGTTCCGGACTGTCCTCCTACAATGAGCAGTTCTTC
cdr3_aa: CASSGLSSYNEQFF

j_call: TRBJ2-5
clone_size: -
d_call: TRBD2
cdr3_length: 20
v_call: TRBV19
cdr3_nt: TGTGCCAGTAGTACGACAGCTAGTAGGGGGTGGCGGGAGGGCGCAGAGACCCAGTACTTC
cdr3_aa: CASSTTASRGWREGAETQYF

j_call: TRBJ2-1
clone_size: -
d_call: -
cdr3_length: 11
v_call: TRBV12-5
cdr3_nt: TGTGCTACCCAACTGGTGGATGAGCAGTTCTTC
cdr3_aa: CATQLVDEQFF

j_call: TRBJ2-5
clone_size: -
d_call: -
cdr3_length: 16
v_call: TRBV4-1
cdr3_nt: TGCGCCAGCAGCCAAGAGGGGCAGGGGAGGGTGGAGACCCAGTACTTC
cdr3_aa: CASSQEGQGRVETQYF

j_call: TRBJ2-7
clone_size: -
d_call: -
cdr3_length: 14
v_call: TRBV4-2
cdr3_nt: TGTGCCAGCAGCCCGGACTCTAGCTCCTACGAGCAGTACTTC
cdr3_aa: CASSPDSSSYEQYF

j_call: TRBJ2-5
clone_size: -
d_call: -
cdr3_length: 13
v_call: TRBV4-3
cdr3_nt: TGCGCCAGCAGCCAAAACAGACAAGAGACCCAGTACTTC
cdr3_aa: CASSQNRQETQYF

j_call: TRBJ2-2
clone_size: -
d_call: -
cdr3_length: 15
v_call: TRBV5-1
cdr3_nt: TGCGCCAGCAGCCTGTCAACTACGGTGGCCGGGGAGCTGTTTTTT
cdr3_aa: CASSLSTTVAGELFF

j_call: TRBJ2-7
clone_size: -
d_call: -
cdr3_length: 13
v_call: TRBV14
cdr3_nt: TGTGCCAGCAGCCAAGCCCCATTGAGCGAGCAGTACTTC
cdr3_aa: CASSQAPLSEQYF

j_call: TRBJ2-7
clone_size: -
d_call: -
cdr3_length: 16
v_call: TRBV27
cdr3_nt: TGTGCCAGCAGTCCCACATTTGCCGGAGGTTGGCGCGAGCAGTACTTC
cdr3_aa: CASSPTFAGGWREQYF

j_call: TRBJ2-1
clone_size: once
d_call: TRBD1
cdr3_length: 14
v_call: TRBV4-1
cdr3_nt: TGCGCCAGCAGCCAGGGGACAGGGTACAATGAGCAGTTCTTC
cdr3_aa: CASSQGTGYNEQFF

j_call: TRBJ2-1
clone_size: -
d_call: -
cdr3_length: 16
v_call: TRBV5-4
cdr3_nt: TGTGCCAGCAGCTTGTCAACGGGTCGCTCCTACAATGAGCAGTTCTTC
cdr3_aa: CASSLSTGRSYNEQFF

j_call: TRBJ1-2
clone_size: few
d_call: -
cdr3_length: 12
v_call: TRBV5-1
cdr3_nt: TGCGCCAGCAGCCCAGACGCGGATGGCTACACCTTC
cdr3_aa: CASSPDADGYTF

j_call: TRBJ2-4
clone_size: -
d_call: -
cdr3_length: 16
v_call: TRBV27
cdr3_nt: TGTGCCAGCAGTTATCTAGCGAGCCTAGCCAAAAACATTCAGTACTTC
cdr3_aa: CASSYLASLAKNIQYF

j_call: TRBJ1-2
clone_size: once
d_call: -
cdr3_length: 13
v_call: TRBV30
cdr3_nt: TGTGCCTGGAGTGTAACTAGAAACTATGGCTACACCTTC
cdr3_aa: CAWSVTRNYGYTF

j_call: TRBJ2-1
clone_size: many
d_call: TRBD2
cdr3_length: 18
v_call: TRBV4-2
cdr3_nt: TGTGCCAGCAGCCAAGGTTTAGGACTAGCGGGTCTTTACAATGAGCAGTTCTTC
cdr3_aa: CASSQGLGLAGLYNEQFF

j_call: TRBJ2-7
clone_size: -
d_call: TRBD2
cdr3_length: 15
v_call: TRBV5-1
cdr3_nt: TGCGCCAGCAGCCCCCCCATAAGCGGGAGCTACGAGCAGTACTTC
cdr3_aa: CASSPPISGSYEQYF